These T cell receptor beta chains were read from a single sample in a study of blood T cell repertoires in COVID-19. The data were produced by immunoSEQ multiplex PCR, yet TCRdb's version contains in-frame clones alone and is incomplete. The data show around 200,000 clones, about nine tenths seen once. Material: peripheral blood. The receptors here all came from a man between 40 and 49 years old with acute or convalescent COVID-19. Each CDR3 is given with its conserved first and last residue.

cdr3_aa,v_call,j_call
CASSGRTGGNTGELFF,TRBV19,TRBJ2-2
CASSGGSNYGYTF,TRBV5-1,TRBJ1-2
CASGGQGGINEQYF,TRBV19,TRBJ2-7
CASSMATSGANVLTF,TRBV19,TRBJ2-6
CASSLAWATGELFF,TRBV7-9,TRBJ2-2
CAISQLAGGNHEQFF,TRBV10-3,TRBJ2-1
CASSYTSDEQYF,TRBV6-2/TRBV6-3,TRBJ2-7
CASSPDSNNYGYTF,TRBV5-1,TRBJ1-2
CASSIETGFYSPLHF,TRBV19,TRBJ1-6
CASSPQDRGTYNEQFF,TRBV18,TRBJ2-1
CASSTRQGPYEQYF,TRBV19,TRBJ2-7
CASSPGRGQLNYGYTF,TRBV7-2,TRBJ1-2
CASSPDSSYGYTF,TRBV5-4,TRBJ1-2
CASRGQGAGGELFF,TRBV6-6,TRBJ2-2
CASSLSGGTGNTIYF,TRBV7-2,TRBJ1-3
CASSLGLAGDTQYF,TRBV5-6,TRBJ2-3
CASSPSSGGARNEQFF,TRBV5-1,TRBJ2-1
CASSLGVRVGYTF,TRBV28,TRBJ1-2
CASSQGPGGRSYNSPLHF,TRBV3-1/TRBV3-2,TRBJ1-6
CATSRVTGVGFGTEAFF,TRBV15,TRBJ1-1
CSVQTGGEGEQYF,TRBV29-1,TRBJ2-7
CASSERGNTEAFF,TRBV10-1,TRBJ1-1
CASSEAQGNPYNEQFF,TRBV2,TRBJ2-1
CASSYSRSHSGNTIYF,TRBV6-5,TRBJ1-3
CASSSGLAGLADTQYF,TRBV5-1,TRBJ2-3
CASSVKQGGAEAFF,TRBV9,TRBJ1-1
CASSQEVVVQGLGSGANVLTF,TRBV4-2,TRBJ2-6
CASSYSGQQTYEQYF,TRBV6-5,TRBJ2-7